This TCR beta chain came from a study of blood T cell repertoires in COVID-19. Study overall: The cDNA or gDNA used as material had been derived from T cells, B-cell-depleted T cells, or PBMCs.

The CDR3 runs to 18 residues. V trimming: 5 bases; J trimming: 4 bases; junction bases outside the gene matches: 12. Per germline, CDR1 SGHTA and CDR2 FQGNSA. How the authors handled the data: Amplification of reference gene primers was used by the study to estimate nucleated cell counts. Sequencing used immunoSEQ multiplex PCR; TCRdb keeps in-frame clones, though not all of them. D and trimming come from the DNA, and the V and J calls and clone size come from that table. The sample carries roughly 14,000 clones, about 90% recorded once. The V call is TRBV7-2, the J call TRBJ2-3; 13 positions match TRBD2. Specimen: peripheral blood. This TCR was sampled from a human donor in a cohort sampled during active COVID-19. This CDR3 reads CASSTGGLGTSGADTQYF. CDR3 DNA: TGTGCCAGCAGCACCGGAGGGCTTGGGACTAGCGGGGCAGATACGCAGTATTTT.